The 30 T cell receptor beta chains below were found in one sample sequenced in a study of a mutant IDH1 vaccine in newly diagnosed glioma. The time point is: week 11, during vaccination. Each dose of the vaccine consisted of 300 ug of mutant IDH1 20-mer peptide, with topical imiquimod. Clones were sequenced by immunoSEQ multiplex PCR, and TCRdb holds only the in-frame ones, with some missing. The table records about 30,000 clones, roughly three quarters of them present only once. These receptors' targets are unknown. The sequenced sample was PBMCs, obtained from a glioma patient whose treatment included an IDH1 peptide vaccine. Receptor source: a man aged 30 to 45 with glioma.

The chain is built from TRBV7-2 and TRBJ1-1; TRBD1 is a possible D gene (6 bases). Trimming left V 5 bases short and J 3 bases short, with 19 bases between. Germline-derived CDR1 and CDR2 are SGHTA and FQGNSA. The CDR3 spans 16 residues. CDR3: CASSTLRGAGDTEAFF. The CDR3 coding sequence is TGTGCCAGCAGCACTCTTAGGGGGGCCGGTGACACTGAAGCTTTCTTT.

J is TRBJ2-7 and V is TRBV4-1, with 7 nucleotides matching TRBD2. The CDR3 is 16 amino acids. Unmatched junction bases numbered 8, after V lost 3 bases and J lost 0 bases. CDR1 is MGHRA and CDR2 is YSYEKL in the germline V gene. CDR3 protein: CASSQTIGGSSYEQYF. The CDR3 DNA reads as TGCGCCAGCAGCCAGACCATAGGCGGGAGCTCCTACGAGCAGTACTTC.

The chain recombines TRBV5-4 with TRBJ2-4, with D perhaps TRBD2 (6 bases). Germline V gene data show CDR1 as SGHNT and CDR2 as YYREEE (reference sequence). The CDR3 totals 14 residues. The germline V and J ends were trimmed by 3 bases and 4 bases, with 11 bases remaining between them. The CDR3 DNA follows: TGTGCCAGCAGCTCCCGCGGGGCAAAAAACATTCAGTACTTC. Residues: CASSSRGAKNIQYF.

V and J are TRBV5-1 and TRBJ2-3, with D possibly being TRBD2 (6 bases). The CDR3 loop spans 16 amino acids. V dropped 2 bases and J dropped 0 bases, with 13 bases sitting between them. Germline CDR1 SGHRS, CDR2 YFSETQ. The CDR3 nucleotides are TGCGCCAGCAGCTTATCGGGGGAAGCTAGCACAGATACGCAGTATTTT. Translated: CASSLSGEASTDTQYF.

J is TRBJ2-1 and V is TRBV5-8; a possible D gene is TRBD2 (5 bases). V was clipped by 4 bases and J by 4 bases, with 12 bases between them. The CDR3 runs 14 residues. In germline, CDR1 is SGHTS, CDR2 YDEGEE. The CDR3 loop is CASSVAGSYNEQFF. For the CDR3, the DNA is TGTGCCAGCAGCGTGGCGGGCAGTTACAATGAGCAGTTCTTC.

The V call is TRBV11-2, the J call TRBJ1-2; D remains ambiguous. CDR3 length: 13 amino acids. The germline V gene has CDR1 SGHAT and CDR2 FQNNGV. Trimming took 5 bases from V and 3 from J, leaving 10 bases between them. The CDR3 is CASSPELYYGYTF. The CDR3 DNA reads as TGTGCCAGCAGCCCAGAGTTGTACTATGGCTACACCTTC.

The gene calls are TRBV5-1 and TRBJ2-5; possible D gene TRBD1, 5 bases. The CDR3 has 14 residues. The V end was cut by 0 bases, the J end by 3 bases, with 9 bases between. Germline values: CDR1 SGHRS, CDR2 YFSETQ. The CDR3 is CASSLAREKETQYF. The DNA of the CDR3 is TGCGCCAGCAGCTTGGCCAGGGAAAAAGAGACCCAGTACTTC.

The chain joins TRBV11-2 to TRBJ2-6; no firm D call. The CDR3 consists of 15 residues. V was shortened by 3 bases and J by 0 bases, with 6 bases between the two germline ends. Germline V lookup: CDR1 SGHAT, CDR2 FQNNGV. In DNA, the CDR3 is TGTGCCAGCAGCTTCGAAATCTCTGGGGCCAACGTCCTGACTTTC. Translated: CASSFEISGANVLTF. Full variable domain (remainder filled in from reference TRBV11-2 and TRBJ2-6): EAGVAQSPRYKIIEKRQSVAFWCNPISGHATLYWYQQILGQGPKLLIQFQNNGVVDDSQLPKDRFSAERLKGVDSTLKIQPAKLEDSAVYLCASSFEISGANVLTFGAGSRLTVL.

The chain employs TRBV5-1 and TRBJ2-1; 10 bases map to TRBD1. Trimming at V came to 2 bases and at J to 10 bases, leaving 9 bases not matched to a gene. This CDR3 is 15 amino acids long. Germline V gene lookup returns CDR1 SGHRS and CDR2 YFSETQ. CDR3 DNA: TGCGCCAGCAGCTTAGTCGGGACAGGGGCACAGGAGCAGTTCTTC. This translates into CASSLVGTGAQEQFF.

The chain carries TRBV7-8 and TRBJ2-7; D not certain. Germline CDR1 and CDR2: SGHVS and FQNEAQ. The CDR3 is 14 residues long. Between the trimmed V and J ends, which lost 2 bases and 5 bases, there was a span of 13 bases. The CDR3 protein is CASSLYSPADEQYF. The CDR3 DNA is TGTGCCAGCAGCTTATACAGTCCTGCGGACGAGCAGTACTTC.

The genes are TRBV7-9 and TRBJ2-7; D is possibly TRBD1 (5 bases). Germline-derived CDR1 and CDR2 are SEHNR and FQNEAQ (reference sequence). Trimming pared 5 bases from V and 2 bases from J, leaving 13 bases between. The CDR3 is made up of 14 amino acids. Here the CDR3 reads CASSSSTVTYEQYF. The CDR3, as DNA: TGTGCCAGCAGCAGTTCGACAGTTACCTACGAGCAGTACTTC.

The rearrangement uses TRBV27 and TRBJ2-7; D is perhaps TRBD1 (6 bases). Germline V gives CDR1 MNHEY, CDR2 SMNVEV (reference sequence). The CDR3 is made up of 16 amino acids. Trimming stripped 1 base from V and 5 bases from J, with 18 bases between. The CDR3 DNA sequence: TGTGCCAGCAGTTTATTGTCTTCCAGGGGCAGGGACGAGCAGTACTTC. This gives the protein CASSLLSSRGRDEQYF.

The V call is TRBV6-5, the J call TRBJ2-3, with D possibly matching TRBD2 (6 bases). Trimming pared 7 bases from V and 4 bases from J, leaving 15 bases between. The CDR3 loop spans 14 amino acids. Germline V gene sequence: CDR1 MNHEY, CDR2 SVGAGI. The chain's CDR3 is CASIGRGGADTQYF. CDR3 coding DNA: TGTGCCAGCATCGGGCGGGGCGGGGCAGATACGCAGTATTTT.

This clone was observed a few times. The chain employs TRBV5-4 and TRBJ2-7, with D perhaps given as TRBD1 or TRBD2 (5 bases each). Trimming removed 4 bases at V and 4 bases at J, with 12 bases between. This CDR3 comprises 13 residues. Germline V gene sequence: CDR1 SGHNT, CDR2 YYREEE (reference sequence). The DNA for the CDR3 is TGTGCCAGCAGCCGGGGTGACAGATACGAGCAGTACTTC. Protein: CASSRGDRYEQYF.

The chain carries TRBV2 and TRBJ1-5, with D unresolved. Germline CDR1 reads SNHLY; CDR2 reads FYNNEI. CDR3 length: 12 amino acids. Deletions cut 4 bases from V and 3 bases from J, with 4 bases between. The CDR3: CASSVSNQPQHF. The CDR3 region has the DNA TGTGCCAGCAGTGTCTCCAATCAGCCCCAGCATTTT.

A single count supports this clone. The chain combines TRBV5-6 with TRBJ1-1, with TRBD1 matching 7 bases. V lost 4 bases and J lost 0; bases outside the gene matches: 6. Germline V gene data show CDR1 as SGHDT and CDR2 as YYEEEE. This CDR3 has 15 residues. The CDR3 DNA follows: TGTGCCAGCAGCCCCCCGGGACAGCTGAACACTGAAGCTTTCTTT. Amino acids: CASSPPGQLNTEAFF.

V is TRBV6-5 and J is TRBJ1-2; no definite D call. With 2 bases removed from V and 5 bases from J, the gap between germline ends came to 3 bases. From germline, CDR1 is MNHEY and CDR2 SVGAGI. There are 11 residues in the CDR3. The CDR3 nucleotides are TGTGCCAGCAGTTACGGGTATGGCTACACCTTC. Translation: CASSYGYGYTF.

This clone was seen a few times. The rearrangement joins TRBV29-1 to TRBJ2-1; a weak D match, TRBD2 (6 bases). The CDR3 covers 11 residues. V was cut by 6 bases and J by 9 bases, with 12 bases left in between. The germline V gene encodes CDR1 SQVTM and CDR2 ANQGSEA. CDR3 sequence: CSVTSGGEQFF. CDR3 nucleotide sequence: TGCAGCGTGACTAGTGGTGGTGAGCAGTTCTTC.

The rearrangement uses TRBV4-3 and TRBJ2-2, with D perhaps matching TRBD1 (6 bases). Germline V gene data show CDR1 as LGHNA and CDR2 as YSLEER. The CDR3 covers 16 residues. V shed 0 bases and J shed 2 bases, with 10 bases lying between them. This CDR3 is CASSQEPQGNTGELFF. The DNA of the CDR3 is TGCGCCAGCAGCCAAGAGCCACAGGGAAACACCGGGGAGCTGTTTTTT.

V gene TRBV13 combines with J gene TRBJ2-1; tentatively, D is TRBD1 (7 bases). V was pared by 7 bases and J by 6 bases, with 13 bases between. The germline gives CDR1 PRHDT, CDR2 FYEKMQ (reference sequence). The CDR3 is 13 amino acids. DNA for the CDR3: TGTGCCAGCACCAGGGGGGATTCCAATGAGCAGTTCTTC. It translates to CASTRGDSNEQFF.

The chain employs TRBV7-2 and TRBJ2-3; D is unresolved. With 5 bases removed from V and 4 bases from J, the gap between germline ends came to 13 bases. The length of the CDR3 is 14 residues. The germline V gene has CDR1 SGHTA and CDR2 FQGNSA. CDR3 sequence reads: CASSQDVGADTQYF. The CDR3 DNA reads as TGTGCCAGCAGCCAGGATGTTGGGGCAGATACGCAGTATTTT.

The chain links TRBV6-5 to TRBJ1-1; perhaps TRBD1 as D (6 bases). V was clipped by 6 bases and J by 7 bases, with 15 bases between them. CDR1 and CDR2 (germline): MNHEY, SVGAGI. The CDR3 spans 13 residues. CDR3 region: CASRVLLQGEAFF. The CDR3 DNA is TGTGCCAGCAGGGTGCTGCTACAGGGTGAAGCTTTCTTT.

This sequence joins TRBV5-6 and TRBJ2-7; 8 nucleotides agree with TRBD1. This CDR3 is 17 amino acids long. CDR1 and CDR2 (germline): SGHDT, YYEEEE. J lost 6 bases, V lost 1 base, and 15 bases had no gene match. CDR3 nucleotides: TGTGCCAGCAGCTTGTCCCTTTTCAGGGGGCGTCCATTCGAGCAGTACTTC. Residues: CASSLSLFRGRPFEQYF.

This clone was picked up a small number of times. The V call is TRBV14, the J call TRBJ2-5, with D possibly being TRBD1 or TRBD2 (6 bases each). V was trimmed by 4 bases and J by 5 bases, leaving 17 bases between them. This CDR3 comprises 15 residues. From germline, CDR1 is SGHDN and CDR2 FVKESK. The chain's CDR3 is CASSRTALGLETQYF. The CDR3 DNA follows: TGTGCCAGCAGCCGGACAGCCCTGGGACTTGAGACCCAGTACTTC.

V gene TRBV21-1 combines with J gene TRBJ2-7; the DNA was not compared with TRBD2, the D call given in the table. TRBV21-1 is designated a pseudogene. This CDR3 region has 15 residues. This CDR3 is CASKGAAGGPNEQYF. The CDR3 DNA sequence: TGTGCCAGCAAGGGGGCAGCGGGAGGGCCAAACGAGCAGTACTTC.

This CDR3 reads CASSLVGSGELFF. The CDR3 DNA reads as TGTGCCAGCAGCTTAGTTGGGTCCGGGGAGCTGTTTTTT. The chain has TRBV11-3 and TRBJ2-2; D is uncertain. Germline CDR1 is SGHNT and CDR2 is YENEEA. V gave up 1 base and J gave up 6 bases, with 6 bases separating them. CDR3 length: 13 residues.

V gene TRBV7-9 combines with J gene TRBJ1-1, with D tentatively TRBD1 (6 bases). Germline loops: CDR1 SEHNR, CDR2 FQNEAQ (reference sequence). V lost 1 base to trimming and J lost 4 bases, with 13 bases between them. CDR3 length equals 15 residues. CDR3 sequence: CASSLGGGRGTEAFF. CDR3 nucleotides: TGTGCCAGCAGCTTAGGGGGGGGCAGGGGCACTGAAGCTTTCTTT.

This clone has only one observation. V gene TRBV29-1 combines with J gene TRBJ2-5, with a tentative D call TRBD2 (5 bases). The germline CDR1 and CDR2 sequences are SQVTM and ANQGSEA. The V end was cut by 7 bases, the J end by 2 bases, with 8 bases between. The CDR3 loop spans 11 amino acids. The CDR3 reads CSGGPQETQYF. CDR3 bases: TGCAGCGGCGGGCCTCAAGAGACCCAGTACTTC.

The chain links TRBV7-2 to TRBJ2-2; D is possibly TRBD2 (5 bases). Germline CDR1 SGHTA, CDR2 FQGNSA. Trimming left V 1 base short and J 0 bases short, with 9 bases between. The CDR3 runs to 16 residues. The CDR3 protein is CASSLVGGANTGELFF. CDR3 in DNA: TGTGCCAGCAGCTTAGTTGGAGGAGCGAACACCGGGGAGCTGTTTTTT.

Remarks on this clone: A junction boundary mismatches the germline segment, possibly from a read error. The gene calls are TRBV10-3 and TRBJ2-3; no clear D. The length of the CDR3 is 15 residues. Germline values: CDR1 ENHRY, CDR2 SYGVKD. CDR3: CAIGETGSTGDTQYF. The CDR3 coding sequence is TGTGCCATCGGTGAGACCGGGTCCACGGGAGATACGCAGTATTTT.